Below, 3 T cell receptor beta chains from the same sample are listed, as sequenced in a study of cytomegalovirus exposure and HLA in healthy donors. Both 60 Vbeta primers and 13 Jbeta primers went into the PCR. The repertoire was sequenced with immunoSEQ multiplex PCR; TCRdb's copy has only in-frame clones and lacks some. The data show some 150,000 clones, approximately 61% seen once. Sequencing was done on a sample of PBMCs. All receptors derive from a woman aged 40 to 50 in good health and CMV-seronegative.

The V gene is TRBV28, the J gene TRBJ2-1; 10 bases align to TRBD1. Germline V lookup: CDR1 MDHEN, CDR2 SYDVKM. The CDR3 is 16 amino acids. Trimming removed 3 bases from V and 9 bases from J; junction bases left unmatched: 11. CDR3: CASSFWGDRGTGEQFF. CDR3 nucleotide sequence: TGTGCCAGCAGTTTCTGGGGGGACAGGGGAACAGGTGAGCAGTTCTTC.

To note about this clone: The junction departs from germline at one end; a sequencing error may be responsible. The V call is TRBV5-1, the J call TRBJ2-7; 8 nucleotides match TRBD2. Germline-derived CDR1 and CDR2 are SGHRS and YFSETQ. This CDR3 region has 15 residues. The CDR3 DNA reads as TGCGCCAGCGGCTTGGCTACTAGCGGTACCTACGAGCAGTACTTC. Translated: CASGLATSGTYEQYF.

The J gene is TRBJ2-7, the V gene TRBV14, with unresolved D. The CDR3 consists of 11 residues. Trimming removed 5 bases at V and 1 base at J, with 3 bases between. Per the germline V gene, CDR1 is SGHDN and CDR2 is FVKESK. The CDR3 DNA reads TGTGCCAGCAGCTCGTCCTACGAGCAGTACTTC. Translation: CASSSSYEQYF.